This T cell receptor beta chain originates from a study of cytotoxic CD8 clonotypes in ibrutinib-treated CLL. Germline V gene data show CDR1 as SGHRS and CDR2 as YFSETQ. This CDR3 has 17 residues. V dropped 0 bases and J dropped 2; count of bases not matched to a gene: 7. Clones were sequenced by immunoSEQ multiplex PCR, and TCRdb holds only the in-frame ones, with some missing. The sample consists of 35,000 to 55,000 clones, 60% to 80% of them appearing once. The specimen was PBMCs, collected after 12 months of ibrutinib treatment. J is TRBJ2-3 and V is TRBV5-1; 9 bases align to TRBD2. The TCR comes from a human donor with chronic lymphocytic leukemia. As DNA, the CDR3 is TGCGCCAGCAGCTTGGGACTAGCGGAGGTTAACACAGATACGCAGTATTTT. As protein: CASSLGLAEVNTDTQYF.